Reported below is one T cell receptor (beta chain). Original processing notes: Amplifying reference gene primers gave estimates of nucleated cell counts. The protocol was immunoSEQ multiplex PCR, while the TCRdb copy is restricted to in-frame clones and leaves out a portion. V, J and clone size are those of that table, while D and trimming were read from the DNA. The profile shows more than 25,000 clones, more than 80% of them singletons. V was shortened by 7 bases and J by 5 bases, with 19 bases between the two germline ends. CDR3 length: 14 residues. In germline, CDR1 is SGHDT, CDR2 YYEEEE. The data were taken from a study of blood T cell repertoires in COVID-19. Study-level information: Sites in the United States, Italy and Spain provided acute and convalescent COVID-19 samples.

This clonotype was obtained from a woman aged 40 to 49 with active or convalescent COVID-19. Specimen: peripheral blood. This chain uses TRBV5-6 with TRBJ2-7; D perhaps matches TRBD2 (7 bases). The CDR3 spells CASRFGGAGNEQYF. The CDR3 DNA reads TGTGCCAGCCGATTTGGGGGGGCTGGTAACGAGCAGTACTTC.